These T cell receptor beta chains were read from a single sample in a study of T cells in localized non-small cell lung cancer. The data were produced by immunoSEQ multiplex PCR, yet TCRdb's version contains in-frame clones alone and is incomplete. The repertoire consists of 60,000 to 65,000 clones, with 90% occurring once and the leading ten covering almost 2%. The input for sequencing was peripheral blood, taken before any cancer treatment. All receptors come from a woman aged 35 to 70 with stage I lung adenocarcinoma. CDR3s include the opening cysteine and the closing phenylalanine or tryptophan. D genes are given only for firm matches. Clone sizes are given selectively: once, few, many, or a class where the clone is expanded.

J | size | V | D | CDR3 | DNA
TRBJ2-7 | . | TRBV6-5 | . | CASSYVRGGEQYF | TGTGCCAGCAGTTACGTGCGAGGAGGCGAGCAGTACTTC
TRBJ1-2 | . | TRBV6-1 | . | CATITQGRPYGYTF | TGTGCCACCATTACTCAGGGGCGCCCCTATGGCTACACCTTC
TRBJ2-1 | once | TRBV5-1 | TRBD2 | CASSSASGSHEQFF | TGCGCCAGCAGCTCTGCTAGCGGGAGCCATGAGCAGTTCTTC
TRBJ1-1 | . | TRBV11-1 | . | CASSLLSGGTEAFF | TGTGCCAGCAGCTTACTCTCAGGTGGGACTGAAGCTTTCTTT
TRBJ2-3 | . | TRBV29-1 | TRBD1 | CSVDPGQGVGTDTQYF | TGCAGCGTTGACCCGGGACAGGGGGTTGGCACAGATACGCAGTATTTT
TRBJ2-3 | . | TRBV6-6 | . | CASSYGVSTDTQYF | TGTGCCAGCAGTTACGGAGTAAGCACAGATACGCAGTATTTT
TRBJ2-2 | . | TRBV11-1 | TRBD2 | CASSRRGLAGGTGELFF | TGTGCCAGCAGCCGCCGCGGACTAGCGGGGGGCACCGGGGAGCTGTTTTTT
TRBJ2-2 | . | TRBV5-1 | . | CASSFPTGELFF | TGCGCCAGCAGCTTCCCAACCGGGGAGCTGTTTTTT
TRBJ2-6 | . | TRBV10-2 | . | CASRVAGANVLTF | TGCGCCAGCAGAGTCGCCGGGGCCAACGTCCTGACTTTC
TRBJ1-4 | . | TRBV18 | . | CASSPPAQGGTNEKLFF | TGTGCCAGCTCACCACCGGCGCAAGGGGGGACTAATGAAAAACTGTTTTTT
TRBJ1-5 | . | TRBV19 | TRBD1 | CASSPIAGQGNSNQPQHF | TGTGCCAGTAGTCCCATTGCGGGACAGGGGAATAGCAATCAGCCCCAGCATTTT
TRBJ1-4 | once | TRBV6-1 | TRBD1 | CASSAGWGQTQEKLFF | TGTGCCAGCAGTGCGGGTTGGGGACAGACGCAGGAAAAACTGTTTTTT
TRBJ2-3 | once | TRBV7-3 | . | CASSLRLTPDTQYF | TGTGCCAGCAGCCTACGACTGACACCAGATACGCAGTATTTT
TRBJ2-7 | . | TRBV10-3 | . | CAISAASEQYF | TGTGCCATCAGTGCCGCATCGGAGCAGTACTTC
TRBJ1-2 | once | TRBV5-1 | . | CASSLASWGYTF | TGCGCCAGCAGCTTGGCCTCTTGGGGCTACACCTTC
TRBJ1-5 | few | TRBV7-2 | . | CASSLKPGSNQPQHF | TGTGCCAGCAGTCTTAAGCCAGGTAGCAATCAGCCCCAGCATTTT
TRBJ2-7 | . | TRBV7-6 | . | CASSLHPGNEQYF | TGTGCCAGCAGCTTACACCCGGGAAACGAGCAGTACTTC
TRBJ2-7 | . | TRBV6-5 | . | CASGGPYEQYF | TGTGCCAGCGGGGGACCCTACGAGCAGTACTTC
TRBJ2-2 | . | TRBV10-1 | TRBD1 | CASRGQVTGELFF | TGCGCCAGCAGGGGACAGGTTACCGGGGAGCTGTTTTTT
TRBJ2-3 | few | TRBV5-1 | TRBD2 | CASSSPNTASGGMRLTDTQYF | TGCGCCAGCAGCTCCCCCAATACCGCTAGCGGGGGAATGAGACTCACAGATACGCAGTATTTT
TRBJ1-3 | . | TRBV19 | . | CASSEGGLSGNTIYF | TGTGCCAGTTCCGAGGGGGGGCTGTCTGGAAACACCATATATTTT
TRBJ2-7 | once | TRBV4-1 | TRBD1 | CASSQDPGTGLYEQYF | TGCGCCAGCAGCCAAGATCCCGGGACAGGCCTCTACGAGCAGTACTTC
TRBJ2-3 | . | TRBV9 | TRBD1 | CASSVGDRDTQYF | TGTGCCAGCAGCGTAGGGGACAGGGATACGCAGTATTTT
TRBJ1-1 | . | TRBV6-1 | . | CASSEALRWNTEAFF | TGTGCCAGCAGTGAAGCGCTCAGATGGAACACTGAAGCTTTCTTT
TRBJ1-2 | . | TRBV30 | TRBD1 | CACAGTGANGYTF | TGTGCCTGCGCGGGGACAGGGGCAAATGGCTACACCTTC
TRBJ2-2 | . | TRBV5-4 | TRBD2 | CASSLAGGRNTGELFF | TGTGCCAGCAGCTTGGCTGGCGGGAGGAACACCGGGGAGCTGTTTTTT
TRBJ2-7 | . | TRBV19 | . | CASPERADRKDF | TGTGCCAGTCCCGAACGGGCGGATCGGAAGGACTTC
TRBJ2-7 | . | TRBV7-9 | TRBD1 | CASSGTGAAYEQYF | TGTGCCAGCAGCGGGACAGGGGCGGCCTACGAGCAGTACTTC
TRBJ2-3 | few | TRBV7-8 | . | CASSRQYTDTQYF | TGTGCCAGCAGCCGACAGTACACAGATACGCAGTATTTT
TRBJ1-3 | . | TRBV10-3 | . | CAIREISGNTIYF | TGTGCCATCAGAGAGATCTCTGGAAACACCATATATTTT
TRBJ1-5 | . | TRBV28 | TRBD1 | CASSRRQTGVKPQHF | TGTGCCAGCAGTCGACGACAGACAGGGGTGAAGCCCCAGCATTTT
TRBJ2-2 | . | TRBV7-9 | . | CASSPRGELFF | TGTGCCAGCAGCCCTCGGGGGGAGCTGTTTTTT
TRBJ2-3 | . | TRBV4-2 | . | CASSPTNPGSPDTQYF | TGTGCCAGCAGCCCGACCAATCCCGGGAGCCCAGATACGCAGTATTTT
TRBJ1-5 | . | TRBV27 | . | CASSLVQGRAQHF | TGTGCCAGCAGTTTAGTCCAGGGTAGGGCCCAGCATTTT
TRBJ1-6 | . | TRBV18 | . | CASSTGRAKDSPLHF | TGTGCCAGCTCCACCGGTCGGGCAAAAGATTCACCCCTCCACTTT
TRBJ2-1 | . | TRBV7-9 | . | CASSLDLGRIDEQFF | TGTGCCAGCAGCTTAGATCTTGGCAGAATTGATGAGCAGTTCTTC
TRBJ1-2 | . | TRBV18 | . | CASSPPAGYYGYTF | TGTGCCAGCTCACCACCGGCAGGGTACTATGGCTACACCTTC
TRBJ1-1 | . | TRBV9 | . | CASSVEGRMNTEAFF | TGTGCCAGCAGCGTAGAGGGACGGATGAACACTGAAGCTTTCTTT
TRBJ2-7 | . | TRBV15 | . | CATSRDQSYEQYF | TGTGCCACCAGCAGAGACCAGAGCTACGAGCAGTACTTC
TRBJ1-1 | few | TRBV19 | . | CASSMAEAEAFF | TGTGCCAGTAGTATGGCAGAAGCTGAAGCTTTCTTT
TRBJ1-5 | . | TRBV7-2 | . | CASSFGQWGGQPQHF | TGTGCCAGCAGCTTCGGACAGTGGGGGGGGCAGCCCCAGCATTTT
TRBJ2-5 | . | TRBV7-9 | . | CASSLALGGGQTQYF | TGTGCCAGCAGCTTAGCCCTGGGAGGGGGGCAGACCCAGTACTTC
TRBJ2-2 | . | TRBV7-8 | TRBD1 | CASSSEGAVTGELFF | TGTGCCAGCAGCTCAGAGGGGGCCGTGACCGGGGAGCTGTTTTTT
TRBJ1-1 | . | TRBV15 | TRBD1 | CATSRVIGQGGTEAFF | TGTGCCACCAGCAGGGTCATTGGACAGGGAGGCACTGAAGCTTTCTTT
TRBJ1-2 | . | TRBV7-9 | . | CASSTPPDYGYTF | TGTGCCAGCAGCACTCCCCCCGATTATGGCTACACCTTC
TRBJ1-5 | . | TRBV9 | TRBD1 | CASSSGTGRVQPQHF | TGTGCCAGCAGCTCTGGGACAGGGAGGGTTCAGCCCCAGCATTTT
TRBJ1-3 | . | TRBV7-8 | . | CASSSSPGPGARGNTIYF | TGTGCCAGCAGCTCTTCTCCAGGGCCGGGGGCCAGAGGAAACACCATATATTTT
TRBJ1-1 | . | TRBV6-5 | TRBD1 | CASSLNRGSDTEAFF | TGTGCCAGCAGTCTCAACAGGGGATCGGACACTGAAGCTTTCTTT
TRBJ1-5 | . | TRBV9 | . | CTSSLPAGQPQHF | TGTACCAGCAGTTTGCCGGCGGGTCAGCCCCAGCATTTT
TRBJ1-5 | . | TRBV15 | . | CATSRALTQGNQPQHF | TGTGCCACCAGCAGAGCCCTGACGCAGGGGAATCAGCCCCAGCATTTT
TRBJ1-3 | . | TRBV28 | TRBD1 | CASSLGGTGAGNTIYF | TGTGCCAGCAGTTTAGGGGGGACAGGCGCGGGAAACACCATATATTTT
TRBJ2-7 | once | TRBV6-1 | . | CASSGTVGIGSQYF | TGTGCCAGCAGTGGCACAGTCGGGATCGGGTCGCAGTACTTC